These 9 T cell receptor beta chains came from one sample sequenced in a study of T cells after yellow fever vaccination. In TCRdb, the 5' RACE reads were re-called with MiXCR into one record per CDR3 protein. The table lists about 320,000 distinct CDR3 sequences, roughly 7% of them singletons, with 15% to 20% in the top ten. The sequencing here drew on PBMCs, taken 35 to 50 days after the first yellow fever vaccination. Source of these receptors: a man between 18 and 35 years old who received the YFV17D yellow fever vaccine.

This clonotype came up a few times. The rearrangement links TRBV9 to TRBJ2-6; no firm D call. The CDR3 has 15 amino acids. V gave up 4 bases and J gave up 1 base, with 9 bases separating them. Germline-derived CDR1 and CDR2 are SGDLS and YYNGEE. CDR3 sequence (DNA): TGTGCCAGCAGCCCCGGGTGGTCTGGGGCCAACGTCCTGACTTTC. This translates into CASSPGWSGANVLTF.

This clonotype was detected ten times or more. This rearrangement joins TRBV7-9 to TRBJ2-5, with D perhaps TRBD2 (6 bases). CDR1 and CDR2 from the germline V gene are SEHNR and FQNEAQ (reference sequence). V was cut by 5 bases and J by 5 bases, with 12 bases left in between. The CDR3 contains 13 residues. CDR3 nucleotide sequence: TGTGCCAGCAGCCCACCGGCGGGGGAGACCCAGTACTTC. Residues: CASSPPAGETQYF.

This clonotype was detected a few times. The chain recombines TRBV25-1 with TRBJ1-6, with TRBD1 identical over 7 bases. In germline, CDR1 is MGHDK, CDR2 SYGVNS. The CDR3 runs to 16 residues. Losses at the gene ends were 2 bases for V and 4 bases for J; bases not matched to a gene: 5. The CDR3 loop reads CASSELTGKYNSPLHF. The CDR3, as DNA: TGTGCCAGCAGTGAACTGACAGGGAAGTATAATTCACCCCTCCACTTT.

This clonotype turned up a few times. The chain joins TRBV6-2 or TRBV6-3 to TRBJ1-1, with 8 bases fitting TRBD1. Germline CDR1 and CDR2: MNHEY and SVGEGT. V shed 5 bases and J 1 base; nucleotides not matched to a gene: 12. The CDR3 sequence is 17 residues long. The CDR3 nucleotides read TGTGCCAGCAGTACCCTCCGCGGACAGGGTGAGAACACTGAAGCTTTCTTT. This translates into CASSTLRGQGENTEAFF.

The sample holds a few counts of this clonotype. V is TRBV6-2 or TRBV6-3 and J is TRBJ2-1, with 13 nucleotides matching TRBD2. V was pared by 6 bases and J by 9 bases, with 5 bases of the junction left unmatched. The CDR3 is 14 amino acids. Germline V lookup: CDR1 MNHEY, CDR2 SVGEGT. The CDR3 sequence is CASRLAGGRGEQFF. CDR3 DNA: TGTGCCAGCAGACTAGCGGGGGGGCGGGGTGAGCAGTTCTTC.

The CDR3: CASSDRGWGQETQYF. Written as DNA, the CDR3 is TGCGCCAGCAGCGACAGGGGCTGGGGGCAAGAGACCCAGTACTTC. The J gene is TRBJ2-5, the V gene TRBV5-1, with 8 bases identical to TRBD1. Germline values: CDR1 SGHRS, CDR2 YFSETQ. V was clipped by 4 bases and J by 2 bases; unmatched bases: 7. This CDR3 is built from 15 residues.

The table lists this clonotype with many counts. The chain is built from TRBV20-1 and TRBJ2-1; D unclear. This CDR3 has 10 amino acids. Germline-derived CDR1 and CDR2 are DFQATT and SNEGSKA (reference sequence). Trimming cost V 5 bases and J 5 bases, with 4 bases left between them. The CDR3 region is CSAGHNEQFF. The CDR3 region has the DNA TGCAGTGCTGGGCACAATGAGCAGTTCTTC.

This clonotype was detected many times. The chain uses TRBV7-2 and TRBJ2-3; TRBD2 matches 16 bases. The CDR3 is 17 residues long. Germline V lookup: CDR1 SGHTA, CDR2 FQGNSA. With 3 bases clipped from V and 4 bases from J, the junction kept 4 bases outside the gene matches. DNA of the CDR3: TGTGCCAGCAGCTTTGGGACTAGCGGGGGGGGGGCAGATACGCAGTATTTT. Residues: CASSFGTSGGGADTQYF.

At least ten counts were recorded for this clonotype. The genes are TRBV15 and TRBJ2-5, with D uncertain. The V end lost 5 bases, the J end lost 2 bases, and 12 bases lay between the germline ends. The CDR3 has 14 amino acids. Germline CDR1 LNHNV, CDR2 YYDKDF (reference sequence). The CDR3 sequence: CATSFSNSQETQYF. The CDR3 DNA reads as TGTGCCACCAGCTTCTCGAATTCACAAGAGACCCAGTACTTC.